This TCR beta chain comes out of a study of cytomegalovirus exposure and HLA in healthy donors. Study-level findings and limits: It was approximately 160 TCR beta chains that were listed as cytomegalovirus-associated. Rarity marked most TCR sequences, yet some public TCRs occurred in many donors. The authors considered a cluster of highly shared sequence variants likely to be a sequencing artifact.

Researchers ran the PCR with 60 Vbeta and 13 Jbeta primers. The table came from immunoSEQ multiplex PCR; TCRdb's copy has only in-frame clones and leaves some out. This table has 90,000 or so clones, roughly 82% appearing once. Germline trimming cut 5 bases from V and 0 bases from J; bases unmatched to any gene: 7. The CDR3 contains 17 residues. Looked up from germline, CDR1 is SGHAT and CDR2 is FQNNGV. On this clone: Its antigen remains unidentified.

The receptor comes from a man younger than 40 in good health and CMV-seropositive. The sample comprised PBMCs. The chain is built from TRBV11-2 and TRBJ2-6; 7 bases are a match to TRBD1. The CDR3 DNA reads as TGTGCCAGCAGCCGGAGTCGGGACAGCTCTGGGGCCAACGTCCTGACTTTC. Translated: CASSRSRDSSGANVLTF.